This entry lists 4 T cell receptor beta chains sequenced from one sample in a study of T cell clones after liver transplantation. Only in-frame clones appear in the TCRdb table, and some are missing; sequencing was by immunoSEQ multiplex PCR. The sample lists approximately 65,000 clones, 92% occurring once. The input for sequencing was CD4+ T cells from blood, taken less than 28 months after liver transplant. All receptors come from a human patient who received a liver transplant. Some T cells could come from the graft donor.

This rearrangement joins TRBV7-7 to TRBJ2-3; D is undetermined. This CDR3 is 14 amino acids long. V lost 1 base and J 4 bases, leaving 9 bases between the germline ends. CDR1 and CDR2 from the germline V gene are SSHAT and FNYEAQ (reference sequence). In DNA form, the CDR3 reads TGTGCCAGCAGCTTAGTTGGTCTATCAGATACGCAGTATTTT. Its protein product is CASSLVGLSDTQYF.

The chain links TRBV7-9 to TRBJ2-5; 8 positions match TRBD1. The CDR3 is 14 residues long. V trimming: 5 bases; J trimming: 2 bases; junction bases outside the gene matches: 4. Germline assignment: CDR1 SEHNR and CDR2 FQNEAQ (reference sequence). This CDR3 is CASSPGQGQETQYF. CDR3 in DNA: TGTGCCAGCAGCCCTGGACAGGGACAAGAGACCCAGTACTTC. Supplemented by reference TRBV7-9 and TRBJ2-5, the full variable domain reads DTGVSQNPRHKITKRGQNVTFRCDPISEHNRLYWYRQTLGQGPEFLTYFQNEAQLEKSRLLSDRFSAERPKGSFSTLEIQRTEQGDSAMYLCASSPGQGQETQYFGPGTRLLVL.

The V and J genes are TRBV5-8 and TRBJ2-7; D not resolved. The CDR3 has 14 amino acids. CDR1 and CDR2 (germline): SGHTS, YDEGEE. V was shortened by 1 base and J by 0 bases, with 8 bases between the two germline ends. The CDR3 nucleotides read TGTGCCAGCAGCTTGAGGCGGAGCTCCTACGAGCAGTACTTC. It yields the protein CASSLRRSSYEQYF.

The chain employs TRBV11-2 and TRBJ2-7; D is perhaps TRBD2 (5 bases). Trimming removed 2 bases from V and 3 bases from J, with 11 bases in between. Germline values: CDR1 SGHAT, CDR2 FQNNGV. CDR3 length: 14 amino acids. The CDR3 region is CASSLRNSGYEQYF. The CDR3 DNA reads as TGTGCCAGCAGCTTAAGGAACAGCGGCTACGAGCAGTACTTC.